The present T cell receptor beta chain was sequenced within a study of CD8 T cells in ankylosing spondylitis. General study results and limits: Made up of 7 to 9 highly homologous variants, a TCR beta motif appeared characteristic of ankylosing spondylitis blood.

In making TCR beta libraries, quantitative 5'-RACE with molecular barcodes was used. TCRdb recomputed calls from the 5' RACE reads with MiXCR, one row per CDR3 protein. The sample consists of 300,000 to 350,000 distinct CDR3 sequences, less than 25% of them appearing once. Trimming cost V 6 bases and J 4 bases; bases outside gene matches: 5. The CDR3 has 13 amino acids. Details on this clonotype: Its antigen is still unknown.

The TCR originated in a female donor with ankylosing spondylitis or in good health (not recorded which). V gene TRBV12-3 or TRBV12-4 combines with J gene TRBJ2-5, with TRBD1 identical over 7 bases. Sequenced material: blood, either unsorted or a sorted T cell fraction (not recorded which). As DNA, the CDR3 is TGTGCCAGCAGACGTCGACAGGGAGAGACCCAGTACTTC. It codes for CASRRRQGETQYF.